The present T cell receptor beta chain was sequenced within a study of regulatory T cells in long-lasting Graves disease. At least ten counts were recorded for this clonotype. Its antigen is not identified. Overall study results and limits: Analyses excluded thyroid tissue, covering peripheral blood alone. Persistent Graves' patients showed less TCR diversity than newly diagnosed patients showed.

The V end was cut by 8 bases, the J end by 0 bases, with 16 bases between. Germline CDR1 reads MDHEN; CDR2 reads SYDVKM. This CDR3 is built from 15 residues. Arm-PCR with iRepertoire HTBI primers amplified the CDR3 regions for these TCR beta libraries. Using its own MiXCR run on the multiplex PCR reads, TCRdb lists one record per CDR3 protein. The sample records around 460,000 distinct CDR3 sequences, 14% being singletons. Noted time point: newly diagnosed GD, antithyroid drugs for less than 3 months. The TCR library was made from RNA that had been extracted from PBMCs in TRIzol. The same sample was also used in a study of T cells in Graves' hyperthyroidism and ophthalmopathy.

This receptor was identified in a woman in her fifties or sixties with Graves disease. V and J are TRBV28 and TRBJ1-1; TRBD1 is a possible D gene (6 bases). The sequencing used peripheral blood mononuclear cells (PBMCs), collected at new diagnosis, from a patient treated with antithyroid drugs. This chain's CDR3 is CASRTARILNTEAFF. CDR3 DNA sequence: TGTGCCAGCCGGACAGCTCGAATATTGAACACTGAAGCTTTCTTT.